This T cell receptor beta chain was identified in a study of blood T cell repertoires in COVID-19. Methods used by the authors: Reference gene primer amplification gave nucleated cell count estimates. Clones were sequenced by immunoSEQ multiplex PCR, and TCRdb holds only the in-frame ones, with some missing. V and J calls and clone size come straight from that table; D and trimming were deduced from the DNA. This sample has hundreds of thousands of clones, with around 89% found just once. CDR3 length: 14 residues. CDR1 and CDR2 from the germline V gene are ENHRY and SYGVKD. Deletions cut 2 bases from V and 6 bases from J, with 11 bases between.

This clonotype was sampled from a man aged 40-49 years with acute or convalescent COVID-19. Sequencing was done on a sample of peripheral blood. V and J are TRBV10-3 and TRBJ2-1, with D perhaps matching TRBD1 (5 bases). This chain's CDR3 is CAISEAPGINEQFF. The CDR3, as DNA: TGTGCCATCAGTGAGGCCCCAGGGATCAATGAGCAGTTCTTC.